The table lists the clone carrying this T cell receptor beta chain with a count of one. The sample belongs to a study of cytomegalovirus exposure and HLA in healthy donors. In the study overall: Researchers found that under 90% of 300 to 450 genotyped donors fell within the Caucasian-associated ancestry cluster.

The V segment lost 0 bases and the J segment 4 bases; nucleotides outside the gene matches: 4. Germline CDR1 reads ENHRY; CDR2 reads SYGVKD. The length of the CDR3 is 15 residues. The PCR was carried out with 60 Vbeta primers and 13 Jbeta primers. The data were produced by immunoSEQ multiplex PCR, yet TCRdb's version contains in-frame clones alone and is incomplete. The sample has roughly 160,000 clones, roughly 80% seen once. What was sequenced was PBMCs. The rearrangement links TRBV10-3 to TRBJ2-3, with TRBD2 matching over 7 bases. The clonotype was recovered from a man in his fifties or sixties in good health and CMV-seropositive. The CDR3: CAISESTSMADTQYF. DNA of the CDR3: TGTGCCATCAGTGAGTCGACTAGCATGGCAGATACGCAGTATTTT.